A single sample gave rise to the 2 T cell receptor beta chains below, sequenced in a study of response to subunit inactivated influenza vaccine. TCRdb called the RT-PCR reads again in MiXCR, with one record for every CDR3 protein. The data hold about 190,000 distinct CDR3 sequences, with around 15% observed a single time. This material consisted of CD8+ T cells sorted from PBMCs, taken more than 4 days after vaccination. The receptors here all came from a man in his forties or fifties who received an inactivated influenza vaccine.

This clonotype has more than one count but fewer than ten. The DNA of the CDR3 is TGTGCCAGCAGCTCCACGCTAGCGGGACTCAGGGATACGCAGTATTTT. Protein sequence: CASSSTLAGLRDTQYF. The rearrangement links TRBV11-3 to TRBJ2-3; 9 bases match TRBD2. The CDR3 has 16 residues. CDR1 and CDR2 (germline): SGHNT, YENEEA. V was pared by 4 bases and J by 6 bases, with 11 bases of the junction left unmatched.

This clonotype was observed at least ten times. V is TRBV12-5 and J is TRBJ1-2; 8 nucleotides line up with TRBD1. J gave up 7 bases and V 5 bases, and 9 bases lay outside the gene matches. The CDR3 is made up of 14 amino acids. The germline gives CDR1 LGHNT, CDR2 FRNRAP. The CDR3 loop reads CASGLTGGGGGYTF. The CDR3 DNA follows: TGTGCTAGTGGTCTTACAGGGGGTGGCGGTGGCTACACCTTC.